This TCR beta chain appears in the sequencing data of a study of T cell responses to AZD1222 COVID-19 vaccine. The study's findings and limits: Donors were mostly white British, more females; clonal diversity possibly underestimated. Reportedly, close to half of spike-specific TCRs are directed against unmutated variant regions. Only a handful of individuals given AZD1222 were seropositive at baseline.

This CDR3 comprises 20 residues. Germline-derived CDR1 and CDR2 are SGHNT and YYREEE (reference sequence). Deletions cut 0 bases from V and 0 bases from J, with 19 bases between. Concerning this clone: Its specificity is unknown.

Profiling relied on immunoSEQ multiplex PCR, and the TCRdb table lists in-frame clones only, not all of them. The data hold around 70,000 clones, with about three quarters observed a single time. This chain links TRBV5-4 with TRBJ1-6, with D possibly being TRBD1 (6 bases). This TCR derives from an adult in good health. This material consisted of peripheral blood, taken on day 0 of AZD1222 vaccination. CDR3: CASSLEEGTFLDSYNSPLHF. CDR3 sequence (DNA): TGTGCCAGCAGCTTGGAAGAGGGGACATTTCTGGACTCCTATAATTCACCCCTCCACTTT.